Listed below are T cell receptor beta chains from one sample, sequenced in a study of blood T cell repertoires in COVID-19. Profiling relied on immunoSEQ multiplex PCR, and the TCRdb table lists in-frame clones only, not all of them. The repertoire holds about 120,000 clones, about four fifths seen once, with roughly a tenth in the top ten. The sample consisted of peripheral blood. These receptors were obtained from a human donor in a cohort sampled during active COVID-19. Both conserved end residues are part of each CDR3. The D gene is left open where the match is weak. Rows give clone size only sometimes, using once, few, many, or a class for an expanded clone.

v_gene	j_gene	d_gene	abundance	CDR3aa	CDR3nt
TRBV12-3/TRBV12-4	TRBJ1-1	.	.	CASSKQGNTEAFF	TGTGCCAGCAGTAAACAGGGGAACACTGAAGCTTTCTTT
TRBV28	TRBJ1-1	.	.	CASSITGTSHEAFF	TGTGCCAGCAGTATAACCGGGACAAGCCATGAAGCTTTCTTT
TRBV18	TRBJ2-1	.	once	CSSSRSFGSNEQFF	TGTTCCAGCTCACGTAGCTTTGGGTCCAATGAGCAGTTCTTC
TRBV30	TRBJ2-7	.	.	CAWNRQYF	TGTGCCTGGAACAGACAGTACTTC
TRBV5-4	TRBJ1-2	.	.	CASSLNRGYMVGYTF	TGTGCCAGCAGCTTGAATCGGGGATATATGGTAGGCTACACCTTC
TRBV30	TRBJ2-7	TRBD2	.	CAAVIAGGREQYF	TGTGCCGCGGTTATAGCGGGGGGGCGAGAGCAGTACTTC
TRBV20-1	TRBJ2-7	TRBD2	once	CSASRDYRAEQYF	TGCAGTGCTAGTAGGGACTACCGAGCCGAGCAGTACTTC
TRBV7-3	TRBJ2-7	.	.	CASSLEADSYEQYF	TGTGCCAGCAGCTTAGAGGCGGACTCCTACGAGCAGTACTTC
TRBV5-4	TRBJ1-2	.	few	CASSAGRGYTF	TGTGCCAGCAGCGCAGGGCGCGGCTACACCTTC
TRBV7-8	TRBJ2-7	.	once	CASSRQDYEQYF	TGTGCCAGCAGCCGACAGGACTACGAGCAGTACTTC
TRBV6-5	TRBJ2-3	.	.	CASRRPTGGTDTQYF	TGTGCCAGCAGACGGCCGACAGGCGGCACAGATACGCAGTATTTT
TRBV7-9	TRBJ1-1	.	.	CASSFNRQTSNTEAFF	TGTGCCAGCAGCTTTAACAGACAGACTAGCAACACTGAAGCTTTCTTT